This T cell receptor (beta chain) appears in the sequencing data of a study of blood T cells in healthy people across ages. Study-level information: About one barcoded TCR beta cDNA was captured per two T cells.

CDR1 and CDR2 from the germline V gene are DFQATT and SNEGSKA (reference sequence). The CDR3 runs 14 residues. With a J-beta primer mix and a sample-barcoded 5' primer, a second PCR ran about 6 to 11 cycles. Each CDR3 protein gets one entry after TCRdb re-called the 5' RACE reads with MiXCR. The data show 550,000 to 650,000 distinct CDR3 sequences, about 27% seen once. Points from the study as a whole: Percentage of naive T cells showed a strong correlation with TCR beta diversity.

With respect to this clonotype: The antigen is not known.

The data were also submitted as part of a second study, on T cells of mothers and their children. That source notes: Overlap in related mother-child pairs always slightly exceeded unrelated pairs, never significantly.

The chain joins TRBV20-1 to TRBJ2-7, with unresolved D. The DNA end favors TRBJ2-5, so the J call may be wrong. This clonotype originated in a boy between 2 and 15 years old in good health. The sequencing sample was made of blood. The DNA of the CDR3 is TGCAGTGCTAGAGATGGCGCACGTCAAGAGACCCAGTACTTC. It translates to CSARDGARQETQYF.